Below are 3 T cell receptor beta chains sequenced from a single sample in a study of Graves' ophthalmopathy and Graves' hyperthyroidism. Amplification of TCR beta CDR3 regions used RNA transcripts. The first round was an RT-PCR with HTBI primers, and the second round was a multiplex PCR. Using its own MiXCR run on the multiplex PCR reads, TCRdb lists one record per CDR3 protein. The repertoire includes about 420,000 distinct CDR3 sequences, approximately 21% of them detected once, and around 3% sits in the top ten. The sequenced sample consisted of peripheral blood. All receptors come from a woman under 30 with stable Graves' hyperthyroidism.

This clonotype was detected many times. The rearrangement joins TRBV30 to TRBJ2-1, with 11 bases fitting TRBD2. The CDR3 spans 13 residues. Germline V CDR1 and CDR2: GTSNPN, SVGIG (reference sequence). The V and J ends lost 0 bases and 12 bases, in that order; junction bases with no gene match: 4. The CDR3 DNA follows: TGTGCCTGGAGTGTGGGACTAGCGGAGCCGCAGTTCTTC. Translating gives CAWSVGLAEPQFF.

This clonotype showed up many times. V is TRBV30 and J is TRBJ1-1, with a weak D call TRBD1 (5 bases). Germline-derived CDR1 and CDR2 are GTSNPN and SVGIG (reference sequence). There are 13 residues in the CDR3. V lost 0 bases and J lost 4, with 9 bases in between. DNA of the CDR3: TGTGCCTGGAGTGTAAGGGGAGGCACTGAAGCTTTCTTT. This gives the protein CAWSVRGGTEAFF. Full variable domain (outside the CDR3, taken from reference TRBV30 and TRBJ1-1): SQTIHQWPATLVQPVGSPLSLECTVEGTSNPNLYWYRQAAGRGLQLLFYSVGIGQISSEVPQNLSASRPQDRQFILSSKKLLLSDSGFYLCAWSVRGGTEAFFGQGTRLTVV.

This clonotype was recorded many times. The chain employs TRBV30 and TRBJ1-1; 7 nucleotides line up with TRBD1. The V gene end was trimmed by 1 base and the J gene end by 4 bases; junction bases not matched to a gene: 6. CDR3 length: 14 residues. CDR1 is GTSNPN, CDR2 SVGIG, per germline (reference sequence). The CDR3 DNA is TGTGCCTGGAGTGGGAAGGGGGCTATCACTGAAGCTTTCTTT. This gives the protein CAWSGKGAITEAFF.